The clone carrying this T cell receptor (beta chain) was seen at least ten times. Its cognate antigen is unknown. TCRdb itself ran the PCR reads through MiXCR, one entry per CDR3 protein. The sample includes about 640,000 distinct CDR3 sequences, 15% to 20% of them seen just once. These data belong to a study of molecular identifiers for immune sequencing clone quantification. Study observations and caveats: Clones with over 20 RNA copies captured over 98% of effector molecules but under 1% of naive ones.

The CDR3 has 16 residues. V gave up 4 bases and J gave up 0 bases; unmatched junction bases: 6. CDR1 and CDR2 (germline): SGHKS, YYEKEE (reference sequence). The source is a human donor in good health. Some libraries in this study had Jurkat cell RNA spiked in. This chain connects TRBV5-5 to TRBJ2-3; 9 bases map to TRBD2. The sequenced sample was naive CD8+ T cells from blood, with Jurkat cell RNA spiked in. This sample's subset: FACS-sorted CD8+CD4-CCR7+CD45RA+ naive T cells. CDR3 protein: CASSLWTSVSTDTQYF. The DNA of the CDR3 is TGTGCCAGCAGCCTTTGGACTAGCGTTAGCACAGATACGCAGTATTTT.